The source of this TCR beta chain is a study of T cell changes during pregnancy in multiple sclerosis. Data came from immunoSEQ multiplex PCR; TCRdb stores just in-frame clones and leaves some out. Counted here are some 99,000 clones, 93% occurring once; the ten biggest clones make up 0.99%. CDR1 is SGHRS and CDR2 is YFSETQ in the germline V gene. This CDR3 comprises 14 residues. The V gene end was trimmed by 4 bases and the J gene end by 3 bases; junction bases not matched to a gene: 5. V is TRBV5-1 and J is TRBJ2-7; 9 bases match TRBD1. The source of this sequence is a female donor with multiple sclerosis, enrolled in a pregnancy study. Sequencing used peripheral blood, obtained after pregnancy. In DNA form, the CDR3 reads TGCGCCAGCAGCGGTGGACAGGGGAGCTACGAGCAGTACTTC. Translating it yields CASSGGQGSYEQYF. The full variable domain, completed using reference TRBV5-1 and TRBJ2-7, is KAGVTQTPRYLIKTRGQQVTLSCSPISGHRSVSWYQQTPGQGLQFLFEYFSETQRNKGNFPGRFSGRQFSNSRSEMNVSTLELGDSALYLCASSGGQGSYEQYFGPGTRLTVT.